One and the same sample provided the 19 T cell receptor beta chains below, sequenced in a study of blood T cells in healthy people across ages. Primed by a sample-barcoded 5' primer and a J-beta primer mix, a second PCR proceeded for roughly 7 to 12 cycles. TCRdb recomputed calls from the 5' RACE reads with MiXCR, one row per CDR3 protein. Of approximately 830,000 distinct CDR3 sequences in the sample, approximately 65% were seen once. The source material was blood. The receptors come from a man aged 25 to 40 in good health.

The J gene is TRBJ2-1, the V gene TRBV3-1; D is unresolved. The V gene's germline CDR1 is LGHDT and CDR2 YNNKEL (reference sequence). The CDR3 totals 15 residues. The V gene lost 0 bases and the J gene lost 4 bases, with 10 bases spanning the gap. As DNA, the CDR3 is TGTGCCAGCAGCCAAGATCTGGCCCTTTACAATGAGCAGTTCTTC. Translating gives CASSQDLALYNEQFF.

This clonotype occurred a few times. CDR3 nucleotide sequence: TGCAGTGCCACAATTCATGAGCAGTTCTTC. Translating gives CSATIHEQFF. This chain uses TRBV20-1 with TRBJ2-1; D gene uncertain. Germline-derived CDR1 and CDR2 are DFQATT and SNEGSKA (reference sequence). The V gene lost 6 bases and the J gene lost 8 bases, with 8 bases spanning the gap. The CDR3 runs 10 residues.

The chain uses TRBV6-1 and TRBJ2-1; D possibly matches TRBD1 or TRBD2 (5 bases each). The V end lost 4 bases, the J end lost 0 bases, and 10 bases lay between the germline ends. This CDR3 is 15 amino acids long. Germline CDR1 reads MNHNS; CDR2 reads SASEGT. The CDR3 region has the DNA TGTGCCAGCAGTGTCTGGGACGGCTCCTACAATGAGCAGTTCTTC. Its protein is CASSVWDGSYNEQFF.

V and J are TRBV5-1 and TRBJ2-1; 9 bases line up with TRBD2. Judging by the DNA end, TRBJ2-7 fits better; the J call may be wrong. The germline CDR1 and CDR2 sequences are SGHRS and YFSETQ. The CDR3 totals 15 residues. The DNA of the CDR3 is TGCGCCAGCAGCTTGGAACTAGCGGGTTACAATGAGCAGTACTTC. It specifies CASSLELAGYNEQYF.

This clonotype was observed a few times. The chain employs TRBV20-1 and TRBJ1-6, with D maybe TRBD1 (5 bases). Deletions cut 0 bases from V and 6 bases from J, with 12 bases between. Germline V gene data show CDR1 as DFQATT and CDR2 as SNEGSKA (reference sequence). This CDR3 has 15 amino acids. For the CDR3, the DNA is TGCAGTGCTAGAGATCCCCCAGGGACTAATTCACCCCTCCACTTT. Its translation is CSARDPPGTNSPLHF.

The chain has TRBV15 and TRBJ2-3; D perhaps matches TRBD2 (6 bases). In germline, CDR1 is LNHNV, CDR2 YYDKDF (reference sequence). Deletions cut 6 bases from V and 3 bases from J, with 19 bases between. The CDR3 runs 16 residues. The DNA of the CDR3 is TGTGCCACCAGTAGTCGCGGGCGGGGTGATACAGATACGCAGTATTTT. Protein sequence: CATSSRGRGDTDTQYF. Full variable domain (outside the CDR3, taken from reference TRBV15 and TRBJ2-3): DAMVIQNPRYQVTQFGKPVTLSCSQTLNHNVMYWYQQKSSQAPKLLFHYYDKDFNNEADTPDNFQSRRPNTSFCFLDIRSPGLGDTAMYLCATSSRGRGDTDTQYFGPGTRLTVL.

This chain connects TRBV6-2 or TRBV6-3 to TRBJ2-7; D might be TRBD1 (5 bases). This CDR3 has 13 residues. Germline CDR1 and CDR2: MNHEY and SVGEGT. Deletions cut 6 bases from V and 3 bases from J, with 12 bases between. The CDR3, as DNA: TGTGCCAGCAGCCGGCGACAGATCTACGAGCAGTACTTC. Encoded protein: CASSRRQIYEQYF.

The V and J genes are TRBV11-2 and TRBJ1-1, with D unclear. This CDR3 has 12 residues. Between the trimmed V and J ends, which lost 5 bases and 8 bases, there was a span of 12 bases. Germline-derived CDR1 and CDR2 are SGHAT and FQNNGV. The CDR3, as DNA: TGTGCCAGCAGCCCCCCCACAGAGGAAGCTTTCTTT. It codes for CASSPPTEEAFF.

This chain links TRBV30 with TRBJ1-4; D gene uncertain. This CDR3 spans 10 amino acids. Germline-derived CDR1 and CDR2 are GTSNPN and SVGIG (reference sequence). V gave up 5 bases and J gave up 8 bases, with 6 bases separating them. The CDR3 sequence: CAWGGEKLFF. The CDR3 nucleotides read TGTGCCTGGGGAGGCGAAAAACTGTTTTTT. Full variable domain (remainder filled in from reference TRBV30 and TRBJ1-4): SQTIHQWPATLVQPVGSPLSLECTVEGTSNPNLYWYRQAAGRGLQLLFYSVGIGQISSEVPQNLSASRPQDRQFILSSKKLLLSDSGFYLCAWGGEKLFFGSGTQLSVL.

The chain joins TRBV6-2 or TRBV6-3 to TRBJ2-1; 9 bases are a match to TRBD2. CDR3 length equals 16 residues. Germline CDR1 is MNHEY and CDR2 is SVGEGT. With 0 bases clipped from V and 5 bases from J, the junction kept 5 bases outside the gene matches. CDR3 residues: CASSYSISGGHNEQFF. The CDR3 DNA is TGTGCCAGCAGTTACTCGATTAGCGGGGGACACAATGAGCAGTTCTTC.

This clonotype was found once. The chain links TRBV5-5 to TRBJ2-7; 7 bases map to TRBD2. Per the germline V gene, CDR1 is SGHKS and CDR2 is YYEKEE (reference sequence). The CDR3 has 12 residues. Trimming cost V 7 bases and J 5 bases; bases outside gene matches: 6. Here the CDR3 reads CASVGGWHEQYF. CDR3 bases: TGTGCCAGCGTGGGAGGGTGGCACGAGCAGTACTTC.

The chain links TRBV6-4 to TRBJ2-2, with D tentatively TRBD1 (6 bases). The CDR3 runs to 15 residues. CDR1 and CDR2 (germline): MRHNA, SNTAGT. With 5 bases removed from V and 6 bases from J, the gap between germline ends came to 16 bases. CDR3 bases: TGTGCCAGCAGTCCCAGGGGAGAACCCCCCGGGGAGCTGTTTTTT. Translation: CASSPRGEPPGELFF.

V is TRBV7-3 and J is TRBJ2-5; 7 bases line up with TRBD2. Germline V gives CDR1 SGHTA, CDR2 FQGTGA. J was trimmed by 1 base and V by 5 bases; bases with no gene match: 7. CDR3 length: 15 residues. The CDR3 nucleotides are TGTGCCAGCAGCGCCAGCGGGGAGCCCCAAGAGACCCAGTACTTC. Encoded protein: CASSASGEPQETQYF.

This chain uses TRBV20-1 with TRBJ2-7, with a possible D match to TRBD2 (7 bases). The CDR3 runs to 15 residues. Germline CDR1 DFQATT, CDR2 SNEGSKA (reference sequence). V lost 2 bases and J lost 5, with 19 bases in between. The CDR3 loop reads CSARPTKGEGDEQYF. As DNA, the CDR3 is TGCAGTGCTAGACCAACTAAGGGGGAGGGGGACGAGCAGTACTTC.

V and J are TRBV7-9 and TRBJ1-4, with D possibly matching TRBD1 (5 bases). Germline loops: CDR1 SEHNR, CDR2 FQNEAQ (reference sequence). The CDR3 spans 15 residues. Trimming took 5 bases from V and 1 from J, leaving 11 bases between them. The CDR3 protein is CASSLNQGTNEKLFF. Written as DNA, the CDR3 is TGTGCCAGCAGCCTAAACCAGGGAACTAATGAAAAACTGTTTTTT.

This clonotype was counted between two and nine times. The chain couples TRBV5-5 to TRBJ1-6; D gene uncertain. CDR1 and CDR2 from the germline V gene are SGHKS and YYEKEE (reference sequence). The germline V and J ends were trimmed by 6 bases and 10 bases, with 14 bases remaining between them. This CDR3 has 13 residues. The CDR3 DNA reads TGTGCCAGCAACCTGGGGTTGGGATCACCCCTCCACTTT. Translating gives CASNLGLGSPLHF.

This clonotype came up once. V and J are TRBV6-2 or TRBV6-3 and TRBJ2-1; 12 bases line up with TRBD2. Per germline, CDR1 MNHEY and CDR2 SVGEGT. There are 19 residues in the CDR3. The ends lost 0 bases at V and 1 base at J; junction bases unmatched: 7. The CDR3 loop reads CASSYSPSGGVVSYNEQFF. The CDR3 bases are TGTGCCAGCAGTTACTCGCCTAGCGGGGGGGTAGTATCCTACAATGAGCAGTTCTTC.

This clonotype was seen many times. The chain is built from TRBV20-1 and TRBJ1-6; D ambiguous. From germline, CDR1 is DFQATT and CDR2 SNEGSKA (reference sequence). The CDR3 contains 14 residues. V gave up 0 bases and J gave up 4 bases, with 7 bases separating them. This CDR3 is CSARDPQYNSPLHF. CDR3 DNA sequence: TGCAGTGCTAGAGATCCCCAGTATAATTCACCCCTCCACTTT.

The genes are TRBV5-5 and TRBJ2-1, with unresolved D. In germline, CDR1 is SGHKS, CDR2 YYEKEE (reference sequence). This CDR3 has 15 residues. The ends were cut back, 6 bases at V and 11 bases at J, with 24 bases in the middle. DNA for the CDR3: TGTGCCAGCACTTACTCCGTGAAGTATGAAGATCAGCAGTTCTTC. Amino acids: CASTYSVKYEDQQFF. Filled out from reference TRBV5-5 and TRBJ2-1, the complete variable domain reads DAGVTQSPTHLIKTRGQQVTLRCSPISGHKSVSWYQQVLGQGPQFIFQYYEKEERGRGNFPDRFSARQFPNYSSELNVNALLLGDSALYLCASTYSVKYEDQQFFGPGTRLTVL.